This T cell receptor beta chain derives from a study of blood T cells in healthy people across ages (dated by TCRdb to 2013 to 2016). Background for the entire study: Template switching captured roughly one uniquely barcoded TCR beta cDNA molecule per two T cells in model experiments. Donors were grouped into four age groups: young (average approximately 16 years), middle-aged (39), aged (about 59) and long-lived (approximately 82). To avoid experimental bias, donors of different ages were spread randomly across the sequencing lanes. To track age-related changes in TCR beta repertoire diversity, the study relied on deep sequencing normalized with unique cDNA molecular identifiers. The study analyzed two additional independent replicas of 1 million unique cDNA reads from the same blood draw for two donors, one aged 18 to 30 and one aged 80 or older.

Taken from the germline V gene, the CDR1 and CDR2 loops are SQVTM and ANQGSEA. V is shortened by 4 bases, J by 5 bases, and the region joining them spans 15 bases. The CDR3, from cysteine to phenylalanine, totals 13 residues. The DNA shown is the 39-base CDR3, in frame from base 1. Library preparation was by 5' RACE. Data came from an Illumina HiSeq 2500. A second about 6 to 11 cycle PCR used a sample-barcoded 5' primer and a J-beta primer mix. A template-switch 5' adaptor carrying 12 random nucleotides introduced a unique molecular identifier onto each TCR beta cDNA molecule. Each sample yielded at least 2.5 million CDR3-containing paired-end reads. All of the RNA was converted into first-strand cDNA using the Mint cDNA synthesis kit, with a TRBC-specific oligonucleotide serving as the primer. After uracil-DNA glycosylase treatment, a first 18-cycle PCR used universal primers M1SS and BC2_uni_R on all cDNA. As for the authors' bioinformatics: For normalization, 1 million high-quality reads, each with a distinct molecular identifier, were randomly selected from each sample. Instead of being binned into consensus sequences, reads with shared molecular identifiers were discarded. MiTCR, set to a Q25 quality threshold and the strictest error-elimination algorithm, was used for CDR3 identification, clonotype clustering and error correction. A nonparametric unseen species model with Euler transformation was used to estimate a lower bound on total TCR beta diversity. TCRdb reran the public reads through fastp at Q25 and MiXCR, keeping productive beta chains. Each CDR3 protein gets just one entry, which takes the most common genes and DNA from the rows behind it. TCRdb's processing, not the study's, gives the V and J calls here. This sample is represented by hundreds of thousands of distinct CDR3 sequences; roughly 60% of them were singletons. About 20% of the sample is held by the ten biggest clonotypes.

In its sample, this clonotype was seen a few times. No cognate antigen has been identified for it. No qualities accompany the bases; no much larger clone lies one base away. What the research found in general, with its limitations: A strong correlation was found between observed TCR beta diversity and the percentage of naive T cells measured by flow cytometry. Because the CMV infection status of the donors was unknown, age-related changes in expanded clonotypes may potentially have been confounded. Estimates of total diversity based on one million sequenced T cells were regarded as lower bounds and as underestimates. Bulk unsorted PBMC profiling prevented conclusive comparison of naive and antigen-experienced compartments. Compared with the aged group, the long-lived group had more naive CD4+ T cells, fewer expanded clones and increased TCR diversity, a pattern suggesting age selection. As age increased, observed TCR beta diversity per million T cells dropped in a roughly linear way, and a significant reduction was already evident by age 40.

The roughly 42 donors, aged roughly 6 to 100 years, were systemically healthy Caucasian individuals from Russia. Each donor gave ten milliliters of peripheral blood, collected into EDTA-treated Vacutainer tubes. PBMCs were isolated by Ficoll-Paque density-gradient centrifugation, with at least 6 million obtained per sample. Total RNA, at least 6 micrograms per sample, was extracted from PBMCs with Trizol reagent. The percentages of naive CD45RAhigh/CD27high T cells were determined by flow cytometry on a PBMC aliquot from every donor. The sequence is built from TRBV29-1 and TRBJ2-7, with a tentative D gene TRBD1 over 6 matching bases. This receptor was obtained from a young man in good health. The specimen sequenced was blood. This receptor carries the CDR3 CSVGETGSDEQYF. In nucleotide form, the sequence is TGCAGCGTTGGGGAGACAGGCAGTGACGAGCAGTACTTC.